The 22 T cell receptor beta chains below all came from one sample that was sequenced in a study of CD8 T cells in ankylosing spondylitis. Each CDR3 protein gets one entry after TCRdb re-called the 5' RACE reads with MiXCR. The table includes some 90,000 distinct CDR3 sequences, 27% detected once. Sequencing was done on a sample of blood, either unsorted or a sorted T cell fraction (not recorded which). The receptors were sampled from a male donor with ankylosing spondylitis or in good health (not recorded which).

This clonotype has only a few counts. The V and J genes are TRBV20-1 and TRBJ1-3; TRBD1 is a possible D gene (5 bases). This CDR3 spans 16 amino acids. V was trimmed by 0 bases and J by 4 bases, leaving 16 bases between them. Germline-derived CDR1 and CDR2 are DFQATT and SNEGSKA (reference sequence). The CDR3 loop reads CSARDSVGGGGNTIYF. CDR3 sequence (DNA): TGCAGTGCTAGAGATAGCGTCGGGGGTGGGGGAAACACCATATATTTT.

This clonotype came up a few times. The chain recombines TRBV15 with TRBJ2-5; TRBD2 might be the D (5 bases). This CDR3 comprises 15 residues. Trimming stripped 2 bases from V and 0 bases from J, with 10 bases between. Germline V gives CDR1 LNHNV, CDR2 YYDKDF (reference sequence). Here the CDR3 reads CATSRSPTNQETQYF. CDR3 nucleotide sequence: TGTGCCACCAGCAGATCCCCGACTAACCAAGAGACCCAGTACTTC.

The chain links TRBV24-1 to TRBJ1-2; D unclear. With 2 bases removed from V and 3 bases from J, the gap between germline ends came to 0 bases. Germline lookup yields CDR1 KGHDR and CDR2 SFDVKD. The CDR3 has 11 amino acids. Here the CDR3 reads CATSDYYGYTF. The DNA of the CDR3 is TGTGCCACCAGTGATTACTATGGCTACACCTTC.

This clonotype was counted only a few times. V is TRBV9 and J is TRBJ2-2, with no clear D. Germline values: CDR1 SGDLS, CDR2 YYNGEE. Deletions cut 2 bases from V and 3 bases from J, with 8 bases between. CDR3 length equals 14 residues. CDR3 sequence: CASSVLYDTGELFF. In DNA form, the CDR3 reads TGTGCCAGCAGCGTTCTTTACGACACCGGGGAGCTGTTTTTT. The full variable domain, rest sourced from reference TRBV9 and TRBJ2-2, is DSGVTQTPKHLITATGQRVTLRCSPRSGDLSVYWYQQSLDQGLQFLIQYYNGEERAKGNILERFSAQQFPDLHSELNLSSLELGDSALYFCASSVLYDTGELFFGEGSRLTVL.

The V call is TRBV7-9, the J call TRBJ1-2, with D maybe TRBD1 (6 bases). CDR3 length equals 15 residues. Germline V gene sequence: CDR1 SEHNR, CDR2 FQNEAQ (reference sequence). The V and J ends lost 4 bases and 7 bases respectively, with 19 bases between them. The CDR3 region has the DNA TGTGCCAGCAGCTCCAGTATAGGGGGGTTCGGTGGCTACACCTTC. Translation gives CASSSSIGGFGGYTF.

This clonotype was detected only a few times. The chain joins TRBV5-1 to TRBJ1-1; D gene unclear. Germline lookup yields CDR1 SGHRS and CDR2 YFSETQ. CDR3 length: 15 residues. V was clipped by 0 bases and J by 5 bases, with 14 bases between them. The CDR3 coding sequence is TGCGCCAGCAGCTTGGGAGGAGCTCCGGAGACTGAAGCTTTCTTT. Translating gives CASSLGGAPETEAFF. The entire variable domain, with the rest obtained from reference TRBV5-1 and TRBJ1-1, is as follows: KAGVTQTPRYLIKTRGQQVTLSCSPISGHRSVSWYQQTPGQGLQFLFEYFSETQRNKGNFPGRFSGRQFSNSRSEMNVSTLELGDSALYLCASSLGGAPETEAFFGQGTRLTVV.

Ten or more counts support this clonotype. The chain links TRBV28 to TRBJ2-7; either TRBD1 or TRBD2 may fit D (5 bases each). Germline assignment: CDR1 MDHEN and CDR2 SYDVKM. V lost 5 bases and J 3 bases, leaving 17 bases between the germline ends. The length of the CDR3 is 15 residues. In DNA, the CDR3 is TGTGCCAGCAGTCCCAGCCAGGGAGTTGACTACGAGCAGTACGTC. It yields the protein CASSPSQGVDYEQYV.

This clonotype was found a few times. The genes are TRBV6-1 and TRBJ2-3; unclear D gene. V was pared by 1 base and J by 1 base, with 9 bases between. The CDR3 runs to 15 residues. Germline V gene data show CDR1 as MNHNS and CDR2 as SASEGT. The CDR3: CASSEVPGRTDTQYF. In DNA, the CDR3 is TGTGCCAGCAGTGAAGTTCCGGGCCGCACAGATACGCAGTATTTT.

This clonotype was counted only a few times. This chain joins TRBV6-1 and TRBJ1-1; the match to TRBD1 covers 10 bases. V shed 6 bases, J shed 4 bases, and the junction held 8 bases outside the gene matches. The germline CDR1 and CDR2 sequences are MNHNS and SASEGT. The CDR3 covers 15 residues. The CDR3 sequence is CASSPTDRGSTEAFF. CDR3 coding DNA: TGTGCCAGCAGCCCTACGGACAGGGGGAGCACTGAAGCTTTCTTT.

The CDR3 region is CASSPEGRTDTQYF. The CDR3 DNA reads TGTGCCAGCAGCCCGGAGGGACGCACAGATACGCAGTATTTT. V gene TRBV11-2 combines with J gene TRBJ2-3; tentative D call: TRBD2 (6 bases). Trimming left V 5 bases short and J 1 base short, with 10 bases between. The CDR3 totals 14 residues. From germline, CDR1 is SGHAT and CDR2 FQNNGV.

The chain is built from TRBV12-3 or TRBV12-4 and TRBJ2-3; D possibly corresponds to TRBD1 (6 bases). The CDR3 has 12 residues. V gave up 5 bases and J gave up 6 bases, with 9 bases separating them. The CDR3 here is CASSPGADTQYF. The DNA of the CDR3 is TGTGCCAGCAGTCCAGGGGCGGATACGCAGTATTTT.

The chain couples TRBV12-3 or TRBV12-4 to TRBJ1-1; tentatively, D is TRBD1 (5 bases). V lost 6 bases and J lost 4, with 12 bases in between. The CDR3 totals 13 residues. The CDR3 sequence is CASSAGQSTEAFF. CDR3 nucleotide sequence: TGTGCCAGCAGCGCAGGACAAAGCACTGAAGCTTTCTTT.

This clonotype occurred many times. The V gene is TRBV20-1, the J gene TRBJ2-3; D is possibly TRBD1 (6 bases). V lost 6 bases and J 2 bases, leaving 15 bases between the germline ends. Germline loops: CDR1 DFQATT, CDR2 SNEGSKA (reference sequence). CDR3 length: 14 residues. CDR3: CSAFDRRNTDTQYF. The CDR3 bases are TGCAGTGCCTTCGACAGGAGAAACACAGATACGCAGTATTTT.

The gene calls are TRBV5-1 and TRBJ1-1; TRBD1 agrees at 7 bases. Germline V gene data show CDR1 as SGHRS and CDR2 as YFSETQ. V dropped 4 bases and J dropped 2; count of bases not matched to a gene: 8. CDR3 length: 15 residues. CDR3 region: CASSGGDRANTEAFF. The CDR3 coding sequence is TGCGCCAGCAGCGGGGGAGACAGGGCCAACACTGAAGCTTTCTTT.

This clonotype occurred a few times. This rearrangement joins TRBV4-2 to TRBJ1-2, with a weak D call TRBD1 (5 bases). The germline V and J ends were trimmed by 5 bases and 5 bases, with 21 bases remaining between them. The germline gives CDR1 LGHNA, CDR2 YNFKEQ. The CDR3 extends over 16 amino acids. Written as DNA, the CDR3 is TGTGCCAGCAGCACCCGACCGACCCTAGAGGGGTATGGCTACACCTTC. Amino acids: CASSTRPTLEGYGYTF.

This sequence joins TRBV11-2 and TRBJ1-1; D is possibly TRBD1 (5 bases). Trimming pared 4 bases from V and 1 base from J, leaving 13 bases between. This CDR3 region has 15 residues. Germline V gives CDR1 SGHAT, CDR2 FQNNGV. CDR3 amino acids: CASSSSGTPNTEAFF. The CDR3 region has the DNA TGTGCCAGCAGCTCCAGTGGGACGCCGAACACTGAAGCTTTCTTT. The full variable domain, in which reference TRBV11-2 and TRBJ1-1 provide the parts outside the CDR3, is EAGVAQSPRYKIIEKRQSVAFWCNPISGHATLYWYQQILGQGPKLLIQFQNNGVVDDSQLPKDRFSAERLKGVDSTLKIQPAKLEDSAVYLCASSSSGTPNTEAFFGQGTRLTVV.

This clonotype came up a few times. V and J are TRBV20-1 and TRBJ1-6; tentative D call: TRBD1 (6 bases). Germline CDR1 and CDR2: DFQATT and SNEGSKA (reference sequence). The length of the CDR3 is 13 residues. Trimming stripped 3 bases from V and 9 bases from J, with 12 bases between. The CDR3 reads CSASARGSSPLHF. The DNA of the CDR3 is TGCAGTGCTAGTGCCAGGGGAAGTTCACCCCTCCACTTT.

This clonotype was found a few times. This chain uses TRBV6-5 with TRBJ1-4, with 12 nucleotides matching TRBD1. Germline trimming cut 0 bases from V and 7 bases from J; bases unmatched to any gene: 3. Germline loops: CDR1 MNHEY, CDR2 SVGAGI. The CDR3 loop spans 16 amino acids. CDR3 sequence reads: CASSYSRDRGREKLFF. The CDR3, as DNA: TGTGCCAGCAGTTACTCCCGGGACAGGGGGCGTGAAAAACTGTTTTTT.

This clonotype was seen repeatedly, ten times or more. CDR3 residues: CSAGRWTEAFF. CDR3 bases: TGCAGTGCTGGACGATGGACTGAAGCTTTCTTT. The chain combines TRBV20-1 with TRBJ1-1; D not certain. The CDR3 is made up of 11 amino acids. Germline V CDR1 and CDR2: DFQATT, SNEGSKA (reference sequence). The V and J ends lost 5 bases and 5 bases respectively, with 9 bases between them.

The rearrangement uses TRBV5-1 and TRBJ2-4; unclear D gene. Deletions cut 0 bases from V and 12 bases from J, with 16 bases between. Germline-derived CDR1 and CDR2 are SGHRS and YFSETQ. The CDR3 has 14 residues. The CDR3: CASSLGQPKKNQYF. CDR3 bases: TGCGCCAGCAGCTTGGGTCAGCCAAAAAAAAATCAGTACTTC.

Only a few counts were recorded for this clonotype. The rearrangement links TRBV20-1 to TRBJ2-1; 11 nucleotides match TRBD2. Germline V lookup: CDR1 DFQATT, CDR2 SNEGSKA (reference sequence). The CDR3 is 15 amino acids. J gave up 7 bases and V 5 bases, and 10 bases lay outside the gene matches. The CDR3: CSAGGSGRAGNEQFF. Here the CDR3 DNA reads TGCAGTGCTGGGGGTAGCGGGAGGGCCGGAAATGAGCAGTTCTTC.

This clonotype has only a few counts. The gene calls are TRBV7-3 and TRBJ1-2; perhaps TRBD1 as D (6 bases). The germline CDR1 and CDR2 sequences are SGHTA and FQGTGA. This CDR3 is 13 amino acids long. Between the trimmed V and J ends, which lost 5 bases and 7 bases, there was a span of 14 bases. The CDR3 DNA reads TGTGCCAGCAGCCGCGACAGGCATCTTGGCTACACCTTC. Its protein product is CASSRDRHLGYTF. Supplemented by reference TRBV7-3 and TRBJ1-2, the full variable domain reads GAGVSQTPSNKVTEKGKYVELRCDPISGHTALYWYRQSLGQGPEFLIYFQGTGAADDSGLPNDRFFAVRPEGSVSTLKIQRTERGDSAVYLCASSRDRHLGYTFGSGTRLTVV.